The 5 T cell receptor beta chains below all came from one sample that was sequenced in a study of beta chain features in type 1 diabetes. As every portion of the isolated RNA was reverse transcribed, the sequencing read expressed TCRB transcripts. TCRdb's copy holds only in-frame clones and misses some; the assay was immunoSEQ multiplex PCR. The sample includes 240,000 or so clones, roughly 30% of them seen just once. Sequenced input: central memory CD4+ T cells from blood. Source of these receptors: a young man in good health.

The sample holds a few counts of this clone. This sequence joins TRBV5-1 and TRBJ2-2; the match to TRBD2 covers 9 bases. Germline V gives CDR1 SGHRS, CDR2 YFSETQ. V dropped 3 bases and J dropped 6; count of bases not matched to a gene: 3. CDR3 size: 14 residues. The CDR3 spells CASSSGLAAGELFF. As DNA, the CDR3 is TGCGCCAGCAGCTCGGGACTAGCTGCCGGGGAGCTGTTTTTT.

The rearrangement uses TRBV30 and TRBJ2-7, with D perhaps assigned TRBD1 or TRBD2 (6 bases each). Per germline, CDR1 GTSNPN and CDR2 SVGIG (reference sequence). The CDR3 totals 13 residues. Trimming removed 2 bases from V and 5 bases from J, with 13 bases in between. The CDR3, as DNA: TGTGCCTGGAGTATGGGGGGCCGGGACGAGCAGTACTTC. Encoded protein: CAWSMGGRDEQYF.

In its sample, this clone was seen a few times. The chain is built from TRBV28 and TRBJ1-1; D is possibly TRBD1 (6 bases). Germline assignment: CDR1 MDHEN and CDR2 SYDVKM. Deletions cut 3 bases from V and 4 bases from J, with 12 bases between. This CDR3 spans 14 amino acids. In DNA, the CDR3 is TGTGCCAGCAGTTTGGTTGGGGGCTCCACTGAAGCTTTCTTT. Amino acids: CASSLVGGSTEAFF.

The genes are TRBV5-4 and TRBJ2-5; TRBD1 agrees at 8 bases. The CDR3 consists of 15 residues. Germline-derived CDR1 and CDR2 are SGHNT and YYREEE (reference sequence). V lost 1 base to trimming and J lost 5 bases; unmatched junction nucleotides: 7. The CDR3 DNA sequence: TGTGCCAGCAGCTTGACGGCAGGGGGCCAGGAGACCCAGTACTTC. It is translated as CASSLTAGGQETQYF.

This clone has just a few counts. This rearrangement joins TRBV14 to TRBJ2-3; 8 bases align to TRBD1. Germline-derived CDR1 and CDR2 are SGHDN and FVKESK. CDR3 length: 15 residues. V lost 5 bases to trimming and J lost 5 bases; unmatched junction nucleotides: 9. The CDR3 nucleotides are TGTGCCAGCAGCAGGGGCAGGGGGCCTGGAGATACGCAGTATTTT. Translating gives CASSRGRGPGDTQYF.